This TCR beta chain was recorded in a study of long-term antiretroviral therapy in people with HIV. Across the study: It was about a decade after the earliest samples that the 2015 immediate-ART recommendation appeared.

To note about this clone: The antigen is not known.

They ran version v3.0 of the immunoSEQ assay at survey level. Libraries were prepared by immunoSEQ multiplex PCR; TCRdb keeps only in-frame clonotypes and omits some of them. The sample contains under 45,000 clones, roughly 85% of which appear only once. The CDR3 runs to 15 residues. Trimming removed 2 bases at V and 0 bases at J, with 6 bases between. Germline-derived CDR1 and CDR2 are SGHDT and YYEEEE. Study results and caveats: Gathering of blood took place between about 2003 and 2018, possibly under older ART regimens. It was not possible to obtain data on ART adherence, viral resistance or therapy changes.

The sample here was unsorted PBMCs, taken just over 2.7 years before starting antiretroviral therapy. V is TRBV5-6 and J is TRBJ2-6; D gene unclear. The receptor comes from a woman aged 30 to 39 with HIV. CDR3 protein: CASSFPGSGANVLTF. The CDR3 coding sequence is TGTGCCAGCAGCTTTCCTGGCTCTGGGGCCAACGTCCTGACTTTC.